The 26 T cell receptor beta chains given below trace back to one sample, sequenced in a study of blood T cell repertoires in COVID-19 (dated by TCRdb to the early 2020s). Library method: the immunoSEQ multiplex PCR assay. TCRdb re-hosts the immuneACCESS table, in-frame sequences only. Its copies lack some clones; in the studies checked, an unresolved V gene accounts for under half of them, and the cause for the rest is not known. For this sample there are a few hundred thousand clones; more than 70% appear just once. Nearly 7.5% of the sample comes from the top ten. The sample was PBMCs or T cells enriched from blood (not recorded which). All receptors derive from a woman in her 40s with acute COVID-19.

The chain couples TRBV25-1 to TRBJ1-2; D gene ambiguous. CDR1 is MGHDK, CDR2 SYGVNS, per germline. Trimming removed 4 bases at V and 4 bases at J, with 19 bases between. This CDR3 comprises 16 residues. Written as DNA, the CDR3 is TGTGCCAGCAGTGTCCCGACGGATGACACCCTCTATGGCTACACCTTC. The encoded protein is CASSVPTDDTLYGYTF.

This clone was seen only a few times. The J gene is TRBJ1-4, the V gene TRBV6-5; 10 bases are a match to TRBD1. The CDR3 contains 15 residues. Per germline, CDR1 MNHEY and CDR2 SVGAGI. The J segment lost 8 bases and the V segment lost 0 bases, leaving 3 bases of the junction unmatched. Here the CDR3 reads CASSYSTGGREKLFF. CDR3 sequence (DNA): TGTGCCAGCAGTTACTCGACAGGGGGCCGGGAAAAACTGTTTTTT.

This chain connects TRBV5-4 to TRBJ1-4, with 10 bases aligning to TRBD1. The CDR3 spans 15 residues. Per germline, CDR1 SGHNT and CDR2 YYREEE (reference sequence). Trimming cost V 3 bases and J 5 bases; bases outside gene matches: 4. CDR3 nucleotide sequence: TGTGCCAGCAGCTCGCGACAGGGGGCAAATGAAAAACTGTTTTTT. This translates into CASSSRQGANEKLFF.

The chain links TRBV4-2 to TRBJ2-1; D is unclear. V lost 4 bases to trimming and J lost 5 bases, with 3 bases between them. The CDR3 consists of 11 residues. Germline CDR1 reads LGHNA; CDR2 reads YNFKEQ. This CDR3 is CASSRDNEQFF. CDR3 DNA sequence: TGTGCCAGCAGCCGAGACAATGAGCAGTTCTTC.

In this sample, this clone turned up a few times. This chain links TRBV18 with TRBJ1-5; 9 bases are a match to TRBD1. The CDR3 has 14 amino acids. V gave up 9 bases and J gave up 3 bases; unmatched junction bases: 6. CDR1 and CDR2 from the germline V gene are KGHSH and LQKENI. The chain's CDR3 is CASSRTGDNQPQHF. The CDR3 nucleotides read TGTGCCAGTTCGCGGACAGGGGACAATCAGCCCCAGCATTTT.

V and J are TRBV2 and TRBJ1-5; D may be TRBD1 (6 bases). Germline assignment: CDR1 SNHLY and CDR2 FYNNEI. Trimming stripped 5 bases from V and 4 bases from J, with 15 bases between. The length of the CDR3 is 15 residues. CDR3 DNA: TGTGCCAGCAGTTTAATGGACAGCCTAAATCAGCCCCAGCATTTT. Amino acid sequence: CASSLMDSLNQPQHF.

The chain joins TRBV19 to TRBJ2-2; D ambiguous. With 4 bases removed from V and 8 bases from J, the gap between germline ends came to 8 bases. CDR1 LNHDA and CDR2 SQIVND come from the germline V gene (reference sequence). CDR3 length equals 12 residues. In DNA form, the CDR3 reads TGTGCCAGTAGTAAGGAGACGGGGGAGCTGTTTTTT. Residues: CASSKETGELFF.

This clone appeared a single time. This sequence joins TRBV28 and TRBJ2-7; 9 bases line up with TRBD1. The CDR3 runs to 14 residues. Trimming cost V 7 bases and J 5 bases; bases outside gene matches: 9. Germline V lookup: CDR1 MDHEN, CDR2 SYDVKM. The CDR3 bases are TGTGCCAGCACTTTGGGCGGGACAGGGCACGAGCAGTACTTC. It translates to CASTLGGTGHEQYF.

The chain employs TRBV28 and TRBJ1-4, with D unresolved. The CDR3 is 14 amino acids. Per the germline V gene, CDR1 is MDHEN and CDR2 is SYDVKM. The V and J ends lost 5 bases and 4 bases respectively, with 11 bases between them. CDR3: CASSISGNNEKLFF. Here the CDR3 DNA reads TGTGCCAGCAGTATATCGGGGAATAATGAAAAACTGTTTTTT.

The rearrangement links TRBV5-1 to TRBJ2-1; TRBD2 is a possible D gene (7 bases). The CDR3 extends over 15 amino acids. Per germline, CDR1 SGHRS and CDR2 YFSETQ. V was trimmed by 0 bases and J by 8 bases, leaving 15 bases between them. The CDR3: CASSLARGGLDEQFF. The CDR3 bases are TGCGCCAGCAGCTTGGCGAGGGGGGGCCTAGATGAGCAGTTCTTC.

Details on this clone: One end of the junction varies from germline; a read error may be responsible. The chain recombines TRBV4-2 with TRBJ1-1, with a tentative D call TRBD1 (6 bases). Germline CDR1 reads LGHNA; CDR2 reads YNFKEQ. This CDR3 spans 17 amino acids. CDR3 coding DNA: TGTGCCAGCAGTCAAGGATTAAGACAGGACCCGAACACTGAAGCTTTCTTT. Its translation is CASSQGLRQDPNTEAFF.

In the case of this clone: A junction end diverges from the germline sequence, so it may reflect a read error. The chain has TRBV7-7 and TRBJ2-2, with 12 bases matching TRBD2. Germline V lookup: CDR1 SSHAT, CDR2 FNYEAQ (reference sequence). This CDR3 is 15 amino acids long. CDR3 sequence: CASSLAGGPNGELFF. The CDR3 DNA reads TGTGCTAGCAGCCTAGCGGGGGGGCCGAACGGGGAGCTGTTTTTT.

The rearrangement joins TRBV19 to TRBJ2-7; TRBD1 might be the D (5 bases). V shed 10 bases and J shed 2 bases, with 15 bases lying between them. Germline CDR1 is LNHDA and CDR2 is SQIVND (reference sequence). This CDR3 spans 13 amino acids. The CDR3, as DNA: TGTGCCACCTACGACGAGGACACCTACGAGCAGTACTTC. Translated: CATYDEDTYEQYF.

This clone was seen once. This chain joins TRBV9 and TRBJ1-1; 8 nucleotides line up with TRBD1. J gave up 9 bases and V 3 bases, and 4 bases lay outside the gene matches. Germline loops: CDR1 SGDLS, CDR2 YYNGEE. The CDR3 has 12 amino acids. The CDR3 coding sequence is TGTGCCAGCAGCGCGAACAGGGGGAAAGCTTTCTTT. Translated: CASSANRGKAFF.

The CDR3 loop is CASNPSGYGYTF. The CDR3 nucleotides read TGTGCCAGCAATCCTTCAGGCTATGGCTACACCTTC. The chain couples TRBV2 to TRBJ1-2; D not resolved. The ends were cut back, 7 bases at V and 4 bases at J, with 10 bases in the middle. Germline V CDR1 and CDR2: SNHLY, FYNNEI. The CDR3 contains 12 residues. Variable domain in full (rest from reference TRBV2 and TRBJ1-2): EPEVTQTPSHQVTQMGQEVILRCVPISNHLYFYWYRQILGQKVEFLVSFYNNEISEKSEIFDDQFSVERPDGSNFTLKIRSTKLEDSAMYFCASNPSGYGYTFGSGTRLTVV.

This rearrangement joins TRBV28 to TRBJ1-5; D perhaps matches TRBD1 (5 bases). CDR1 is MDHEN, CDR2 SYDVKM, per germline. The V gene lost 6 bases and the J gene lost 6 bases, with 21 bases spanning the gap. The CDR3 runs to 16 residues. CDR3: CASSKKRGDRGQPQHF. The CDR3 bases are TGTGCCAGCAGCAAGAAACGGGGGGATCGTGGTCAGCCCCAGCATTTT.

Turning to this clone: This CDR3 is also generated by other DNA sequences in the sample. The chain combines TRBV30 with TRBJ1-3; weak D call: TRBD1 (5 bases). V gave up 0 bases and J gave up 0 bases, with 6 bases separating them. Germline V gene data show CDR1 as GTSNPN and CDR2 as SVGIG (reference sequence). The CDR3 has 14 amino acids. The CDR3 nucleotides are TGTGCCTGGAGTGTAGGGGTCTCTGGAAACACCATATATTTT. As protein: CAWSVGVSGNTIYF.

The rearrangement uses TRBV5-5 and TRBJ2-2; tentatively, D is TRBD2 (5 bases). Per the germline V gene, CDR1 is SGHKS and CDR2 is YYEKEE (reference sequence). V dropped 1 base and J dropped 0 bases, with 10 bases sitting between them. This CDR3 is built from 16 residues. CDR3 amino acids: CASSLTAAANTGELFF. Here the CDR3 DNA reads TGTGCCAGCAGCTTGACTGCAGCGGCGAACACCGGGGAGCTGTTTTTT.

J is TRBJ2-7 and V is TRBV4-1, with 9 positions matching TRBD1. CDR1 is MGHRA, CDR2 YSYEKL, per germline. CDR3 length equals 15 residues. After removal of 10 bases from V and 1 base from J, the junction contained 11 bases not matched to a gene. The CDR3 spells CATRTGTGSSYEQYF. The CDR3 region has the DNA TGCGCCACCCGAACAGGGACAGGGAGTTCCTACGAGCAGTACTTC.

This clone was counted a single time. The chain has TRBV6-5 and TRBJ2-1; TRBD1 matches at 7 bases. Trimming took 10 bases from V and 0 from J; bases not matched to a gene: 6. This CDR3 has 14 amino acids. The germline V gene has CDR1 MNHEY and CDR2 SVGAGI. The CDR3 is CAMNRDSSYNEQFF. The CDR3 DNA reads TGTGCCATGAACCGGGACAGCTCCTACAATGAGCAGTTCTTC.

The chain employs TRBV7-3 and TRBJ1-2, with 8 bases identical to TRBD1. This CDR3 has 15 residues. V dropped 5 bases and J dropped 4; count of bases not matched to a gene: 9. CDR1 is SGHTA, CDR2 FQGTGA, per germline. CDR3 region: CASSQGAGEGYGYTF. The CDR3 DNA is TGTGCCAGCAGCCAGGGGGCAGGGGAGGGCTATGGCTACACCTTC.

The chain is built from TRBV27 and TRBJ2-3; D is possibly TRBD2 (6 bases). V gave up 2 bases and J gave up 7 bases, with 10 bases separating them. CDR3 length: 13 residues. The V gene's germline CDR1 is MNHEY and CDR2 SMNVEV (reference sequence). In nucleotides, the CDR3 is TGTGCCAGCAGTTTAGCGGGGCCGAATACGCAGTATTTT. Translation gives CASSLAGPNTQYF.

For the CDR3, the DNA is TGTGCCAGCAGTCCCTGGGACAGGGAAAAGGAAAAACTGTTTTTT. It is translated as CASSPWDREKEKLFF. The chain uses TRBV28 and TRBJ1-4; TRBD1 agrees at 9 bases. Trimming removed 5 bases from V and 8 bases from J; junction bases left unmatched: 9. The CDR3 has 15 amino acids. Germline CDR1 reads MDHEN; CDR2 reads SYDVKM.

V is TRBV30 and J is TRBJ1-2; a possible D gene is TRBD1 (5 bases). The V gene lost 0 bases and the J gene lost 11 bases, with 13 bases spanning the gap. Germline CDR1 GTSNPN, CDR2 SVGIG (reference sequence). This CDR3 is 12 amino acids long. The CDR3 is CAWSVPREGYTF. Here the CDR3 DNA reads TGTGCCTGGAGTGTACCCAGGGAAGGATACACCTTC.

DNA of the CDR3: TGTGCCAGCAGTTACACAGAGACGGTCCCCCTCCACTTT. As protein: CASSYTETVPLHF. The chain uses TRBV6-6 and TRBJ1-6, with D unclear. Germline V gene lookup returns CDR1 MNHNY and CDR2 SVGAGI (reference sequence). Trimming removed 2 bases at V and 13 bases at J, with 12 bases between. CDR3 size: 13 residues.

The chain has TRBV10-3 and TRBJ1-1, with TRBD1 matching 7 bases. V lost 0 bases and J lost 8; bases outside the gene matches: 9. The CDR3 totals 15 residues. Germline V gives CDR1 ENHRY, CDR2 SYGVKD. The CDR3 DNA reads TGTGCCATCAGTGAGTCGCGTGACAGGGTGGGAGAAGCTTTCTTT. Protein: CAISESRDRVGEAFF.